This paragraph covers one TCR beta chain sequence. Which antigen it targets is not known. No base quality values were provided; no much bigger clone lies one nucleotide off. Using the deep immunoSEQ assay, TCR CDR3 regions were amplified from genomic DNA by multiplex PCR. Genomic DNA extracted from each cell subset was distributed evenly over all wells of several immunoSEQ 96-well plates, and each plate served as one replicate. For sorted subsets, around 0.2 ug genomic DNA, equal to 30,000 to 35,000 T cell genomes, was loaded into each replicate PCR. Purified libraries were quantified with a Qubit 3.0 fluorometer, sized on a Bioanalyzer 2100, and re-quantified with the KAPA Library Quantification kit. Every immunoSEQ 96-well plate was sequenced on a separate single-read 150-cycle Illumina NextSeq 550 flow cell. The authors processed their data as follows. The immunoSEQ output contained only junctional sequences without quality scores, so filtering could not match that applied to full-length reads. Sequences were annotated with PyIR, a Python wrapper for IgBLAST v1.9, using IMGT germline references to assign V/J genes and CDR3. Reads were filtered out if the reads had weak V/J assignments (E-value above 1e-6), no CDR3, stop codons, out-of-frame junctions, or ambiguous translated residues. V3J clonotypes were defined as sequences sharing the same inferred V gene, J gene, and CDR3 amino acid sequence. To compute the percentage overlap between repertoires, the number of shared unique clonotypes was divided by the size of the smaller repertoire. Three approaches were used to assess repertoire richness: RTK rarefaction, the Chao1 estimator, and Recon v2.1 estimates of unobserved clonotypes. For all TCRbeta clonotypes obtained by the gDNA method from several donors, generation probabilities were computed with OLGA. In TCRdb, the immuneACCESS table is reduced to in-frame sequences with V and J assigned. These tables do not hold every clone; where another copy was compared, an unresolved V gene accounts for under half, and the others remain unexplained. V and J calls and clone size are those listed in that table; D and trimming were worked out from the DNA. The sample table records roughly 2 million clones; roughly 94% of these occur just once. The top ten constitute roughly 1% of the sample.

CD8 naive samples were obtained by positive selection for CCR7 among CD45RO-negative cells, yielding a CD45RA+CCR7+ population from which TemRA cells were excluded. Donors were healthy HIV-negative adults with no recently reported acute infections or vaccinations. Every donor was a Caucasian adult living in Nashville, Tennessee, USA. After blood collection by leukapheresis, PBMCs were isolated using Ficoll-Histopaque density gradient centrifugation and then cryopreserved in the vapor phase of liquid nitrogen. Analytical flow cytometry was used to check the purity and quantity of each magnetically sorted T cell population. Genomic DNA was isolated from every sorted fraction and measured by UV absorbance on a Nanodrop 2000c. The sample belongs to a study of shared clonotypes between healthy human individuals (dated by TCRdb to about 2020). Regarding the study in general: The cohort comprised a couple of women and three men aged 18 to 49 years. To increase sequencing depth and limit assay-specific biases, TCR repertoire library preparation and sequencing were carried out by different laboratories using diverse techniques. Per donor, leukapheresis produced somewhere between about 0.9 and 9 billion PBMCs. Blood TCR repertoires of five healthy adults were deeply sequenced to estimate repertoire size and the extent of clonotype sharing between individuals. For each donor, CD4 naive and CD4 memory were each given three plates, CD8 naive was given two plates, and CD8 memory was given one plate.

Study-wide conclusions, independent of this receptor: Even with the large sequencing depth, rarefaction of the sorted-subset datasets indicated that sequencing was incomplete. Across a handful of donors, approximately 5% of naive CD4, roughly 3.8% of naive CD8, around 2.5% of memory CD4, and roughly 0.41% of memory CD8 clonotypes were shared. Compared with non-shared clonotypes, clonotypes shared by all four sorted-subset donors had higher generation probabilities. Pairwise subsampling led to the expectation that sequencing depth would affect the degree of clonotype sharing among donors. Larger estimated clonotype richness was generally found for naive subsets than for memory subsets. Sampling was limited to blood, and TCR repertoires in tissue likely differ from TCR repertoires in blood. Because the study included a small number of donors, the genetic and exposure-history diversity represented was limited.

The germline ends are 9 bases apart after V is trimmed by 3 bases and J by 7 bases. The CDR3 holds 11 amino acids from the cysteine to the phenylalanine. The read is trimmed to its CDR3 DNA, 33 bases read in frame from base 1. From a lookup of the germline V gene (reference sequence), CDR1 and CDR2 are GTSNPN and SVGIG. The rearranged segments are TRBV30 and TRBJ1-1; confidence is insufficient to name the D gene. Sequenced input: naive CD8+ T cells sorted from blood. Read against the paper, the sample's cell subset or site label means: CD45RA+CCR7+. The clonotype was recovered from a man younger than 35 in good health. CDR3 reads: CAWSELVEAFF. The nucleotide sequence reads TGTGCCTGGAGCGAGCTAGTTGAAGCTTTCTTT.